Listed below are T cell receptor beta chains from one sample, sequenced in a study of technical replicates of blood from a handful of donors. The protocol was immunoSEQ multiplex PCR, while the TCRdb copy is restricted to in-frame clones and leaves out a portion. The sample holds 40,000 to 60,000 clones, 92% seen once. The sample was PBMCs. The receptor source for this set is a human donor in good health. Some clones in this sample may be carry-over from other donors' samples. The CDR3 runs from the conserved cysteine through the conserved F or W. Fields, in order: D gene, clone size, J gene, V gene, CDR3 protein, CDR3 DNA. A D gene is named only where the DNA matches it firmly. Rows give clone size only sometimes, using once, few, many, or a class for an expanded clone.

NA | NA | TRBJ1-1 | TRBV30 | CAWSPREVAFF | TGTGCCTGGAGTCCCCGGGAAGTCGCTTTCTTT
NA | NA | TRBJ1-1 | TRBV4-1 | CASSLQGNTEAFF | TGCGCCAGCAGTCTACAGGGTAACACTGAAGCTTTCTTT
NA | NA | TRBJ1-5 | TRBV9 | CASSAGESWLQPQHF | TGTGCCAGCAGCGCCGGGGAATCGTGGCTTCAGCCCCAGCATTTT
NA | NA | TRBJ2-3 | TRBV7-6 | CASSHYTDTQYF | TGTGCCAGCAGTCACTACACAGATACGCAGTATTTT
TRBD1 | NA | TRBJ1-6 | TRBV19 | CASSIVVGTGASSLHF | TGTGCCAGTAGTATTGTGGTCGGGACAGGGGCATCATCCCTCCACTTT
TRBD1 | NA | TRBJ2-5 | TRBV10-2 | CASSDQGARETQYF | TGCGCCAGCAGTGATCAGGGGGCAAGGGAGACCCAGTACTTC
NA | NA | TRBJ2-6 | TRBV7-3 | CASSLIGANVLTF | TGTGCCAGCAGCTTAATAGGGGCCAACGTCCTGACTTTC
NA | NA | TRBJ2-1 | TRBV7-2 | CASSLASGSSYNEQFF | TGTGCCAGCAGCTTAGCCAGCGGCAGCTCCTACAATGAGCAGTTCTTC
TRBD2 | NA | TRBJ2-3 | TRBV6-5 | CASSYSFGRVADTQYF | TGTGCCAGCAGTTACTCTTTCGGGAGGGTTGCAGATACGCAGTATTTT
NA | NA | TRBJ1-6 | TRBV10-3 | CAISESWGDNSPLHF | TGTGCCATCAGTGAGTCGTGGGGAGATAATTCACCCCTCCACTTT
TRBD1 | once | TRBJ1-5 | TRBV6-1 | CASSEWTGGRQPQHF | TGTGCCAGCAGTGAGTGGACAGGGGGCCGTCAGCCCCAGCATTTT
NA | NA | TRBJ2-1 | TRBV6-6 | CASSEKSVPEQFF | TGTGCCAGCAGCGAAAAGAGTGTACCTGAGCAGTTCTTC
TRBD1 | NA | TRBJ1-3 | TRBV12-5 | CASTQGATGNTIYF | TGTGCTAGCACCCAGGGGGCAACTGGAAACACCATATATTTT
TRBD2 | NA | TRBJ2-7 | TRBV7-2 | CASSYYGGAYEQYF | TGTGCCAGCAGCTACTACGGGGGGGCCTACGAGCAGTACTTC
TRBD1 | NA | TRBJ2-5 | TRBV5-5 | CASSPTGLETQYF | TGTGCCAGCAGTCCGACAGGGTTGGAGACCCAGTACTTC
TRBD2 | NA | TRBJ2-7 | TRBV7-2 | CASSLARGGDVYEQYF | TGTGCCAGCAGCTTAGCCCGCGGGGGAGACGTCTACGAGCAGTACTTC
NA | NA | TRBJ2-5 | TRBV7-8 | CASSLGSETQYF | TGTGCCAGCAGCTTAGGTTCGGAGACCCAGTACTTC
TRBD1 | NA | TRBJ2-2 | TRBV4-3 | CASSQDGTGGPGELFF | TGCGCCAGCAGCCAAGATGGGACAGGGGGCCCCGGGGAGCTGTTTTTT
TRBD2 | NA | TRBJ2-1 | TRBV9 | CASSVVAGGPSEQFF | TGTGCCAGCAGCGTAGTTGCGGGAGGGCCCAGTGAGCAGTTCTTC
NA | few | TRBJ1-2 | TRBV5-1 | CASYLSTSAEGYTF | TGCGCCAGCTACCTATCCACATCGGCGGAGGGCTACACCTTC
TRBD2 | NA | TRBJ2-1 | TRBV7-3 | CASSPLAGGRDDEQFF | TGTGCCAGCAGCCCTCTAGCGGGAGGAAGGGACGATGAGCAGTTCTTC
NA | NA | TRBJ1-5 | TRBV28 | CASSFPGRLNQPQHF | TGTGCCAGCAGTTTCCCCGGTAGACTTAATCAGCCCCAGCATTTT